This T cell receptor (beta chain) stems from a study of CD8 T cells in ankylosing spondylitis. One entry per CDR3 protein, called by TCRdb with MiXCR from the 5' RACE reads. Of fewer than 750,000 distinct CDR3 sequences listed, around 20% are singletons. Worth noting for this clonotype: Its antigen is unknown.

Study-wide results and limits: About 8 highly homologous variants made up a TCR beta motif, and this motif appeared characteristic of ankylosing spondylitis blood.

The junction had 5 bases not matched to a gene; V was cut back by 6 bases and J by 3 bases. Looked up from germline, CDR1 is DFQATT and CDR2 is SNEGSKA (reference sequence). The CDR3 is made up of 12 amino acids. The chain is built from TRBV20-1 and TRBJ2-7, with 7 bases lining up with TRBD1. Sequencing was performed on blood, either unsorted or a sorted T cell fraction (not recorded which). The origin of this receptor is a male donor with ankylosing spondylitis. The CDR3 region is CSAEGAHYEQYF. The CDR3, as DNA: TGCAGTGCCGAGGGGGCTCACTACGAGCAGTACTTC.